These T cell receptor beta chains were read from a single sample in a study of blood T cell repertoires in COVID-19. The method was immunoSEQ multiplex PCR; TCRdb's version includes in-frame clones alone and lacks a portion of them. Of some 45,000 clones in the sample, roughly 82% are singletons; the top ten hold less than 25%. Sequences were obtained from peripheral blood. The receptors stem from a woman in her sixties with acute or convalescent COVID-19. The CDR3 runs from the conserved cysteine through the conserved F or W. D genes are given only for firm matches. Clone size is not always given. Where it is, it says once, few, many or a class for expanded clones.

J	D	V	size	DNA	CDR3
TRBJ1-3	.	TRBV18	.	TGTGCCAGCTCATCTCAAGAGGATCCTGGAAACACCATATATTTT	CASSSQEDPGNTIYF
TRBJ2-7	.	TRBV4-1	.	TGCGCCGGACACAGGAGCTCCTACGAGCAGTACTTC	CAGHRSSYEQYF
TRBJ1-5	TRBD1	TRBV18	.	TGTGCCAGCTCCACCGCGACAGGGGGTAATCAGCCCCAGCATTTT	CASSTATGGNQPQHF
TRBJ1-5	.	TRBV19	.	TGTGCCAGTAGTATAGGGGATCAGGGTTCTGCCCAGCATTTT	CASSIGDQGSAQHF
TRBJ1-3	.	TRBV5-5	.	TGTGCCAGCAGCCTTGGCCGACTCTCTGGAAACACCATATATTTT	CASSLGRLSGNTIYF
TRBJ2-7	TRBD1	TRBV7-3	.	TGTGCCAGCAGTCCGGGACAGGAAACGTACGAGCAGTACTTC	CASSPGQETYEQYF
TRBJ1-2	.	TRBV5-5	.	TGTGCCAGCAGCTTGTGGACGGGGGACTATGGCTACACCTTC	CASSLWTGDYGYTF
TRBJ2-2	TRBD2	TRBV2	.	TGTGCCAGCAGTGAACTGGCGGGGGAGGGCGGGGAGCTGTTTTTT	CASSELAGEGGELFF
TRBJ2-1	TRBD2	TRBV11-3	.	TGTGCCAGCAGCTTTCTGGCTAGCGGGGGGGGAAATGAGCAGTTCTTC	CASSFLASGGGNEQFF
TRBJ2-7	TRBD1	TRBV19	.	TGTGCCAGTAGTGCCATCGACAGGGTGAACGAGCAGTACTTC	CASSAIDRVNEQYF
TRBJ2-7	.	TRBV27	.	TGTGCCAGCAGTTACGGGAACCGTTACGAGCAGTACTTC	CASSYGNRYEQYF
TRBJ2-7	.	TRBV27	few	TGTGCCAGCAGTCCCCGACTTGGCGGGGCCTACGAGCAGTACTTC	CASSPRLGGAYEQYF
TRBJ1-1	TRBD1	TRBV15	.	TGTGCCACCAGCAGAGATTTCCCCTTCCGGGACAGGGAAGACACTGAAGCTTTCTTT	CATSRDFPFRDREDTEAFF
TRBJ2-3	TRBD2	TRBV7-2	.	TGTGCCAGCAGCCGCCTAGCGGGGGGGCCGGATACGCAGTATTTT	CASSRLAGGPDTQYF
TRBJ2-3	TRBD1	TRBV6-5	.	TGTGCCAGCTGCCGACAGGGAACCACAGATACGCAGTATTTT	CASCRQGTTDTQYF
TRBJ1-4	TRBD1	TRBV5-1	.	TGCGCCAGCAGCTTGGCCGGGACAGGGCGTGAAAAACTGTTTTTT	CASSLAGTGREKLFF
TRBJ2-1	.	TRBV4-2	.	TGTGCCAGCAGCCAAGCCCAGGGGATAGGCGATGAGCAGTTCTTC	CASSQAQGIGDEQFF
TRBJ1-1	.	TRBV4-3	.	TGCGCCAGCAGCCACTCAGGGTCGGACGCTTTCTTT	CASSHSGSDAFF
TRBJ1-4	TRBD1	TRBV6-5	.	TGTGCCAGCAGTTCCGGGACAGGGGATGAAAAACTGTTTTTT	CASSSGTGDEKLFF
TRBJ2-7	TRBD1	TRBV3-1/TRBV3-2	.	TGTGCCAGCAGCCGGACAGGGCGTGAGCAGTACTTC	CASSRTGREQYF
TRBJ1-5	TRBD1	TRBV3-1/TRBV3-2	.	TGTGCCAGCAGCCTTAGACAGGGGAGCCAGCCCCAGCATTTT	CASSLRQGSQPQHF
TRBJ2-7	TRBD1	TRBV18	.	TGTGCCAGCTCGCCTCGGACAGGAGTCATTTACGAGCAGTACTTC	CASSPRTGVIYEQYF
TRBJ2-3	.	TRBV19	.	TGTGCCAGTAGTGAGGTTGGTACGCAGTATTTT	CASSEVGTQYF
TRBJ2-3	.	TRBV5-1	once	TGCGCCAGCAGCCCGGGTGAAACAGATACGCAGTATTTT	CASSPGETDTQYF
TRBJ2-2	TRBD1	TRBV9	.	TGTGCCAGCAGCGTAGATCCAGGGGGCAACACCGGGGAGCTGTTTTTT	CASSVDPGGNTGELFF
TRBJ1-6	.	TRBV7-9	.	TGTGCCAGCAGCTTAGGGTCGGACGGCACAGGACCCCTCCACTTT	CASSLGSDGTGPLHF
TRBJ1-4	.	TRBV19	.	TGTGCCAGTAGACACCGAAGGGGCGACAGTAATGAAAAACTGTTTTTT	CASRHRRGDSNEKLFF
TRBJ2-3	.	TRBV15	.	TGTGCCACCTCTGACAGCTCTAGCACAGATACGCAGTATTTT	CATSDSSSTDTQYF
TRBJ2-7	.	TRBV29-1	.	TGCAGCGTGTTAGGAGGCGACACCTACGAGCAGTACTTC	CSVLGGDTYEQYF
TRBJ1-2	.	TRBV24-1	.	TGTGCCACCAGTGATGGGCCGGACTGGGAGTATGGCTACACCTTC	CATSDGPDWEYGYTF
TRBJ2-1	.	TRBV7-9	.	TGTGCCAGCAGCTTAGCCTCAGGGCTCGAGCAGTTCTTC	CASSLASGLEQFF
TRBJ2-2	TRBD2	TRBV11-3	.	TGTGCCAGCAGCTTAGGGACGGGGGGCACCGGGGAGCTGTTTTTT	CASSLGTGGTGELFF
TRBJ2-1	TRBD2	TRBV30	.	TGTGCCTGGGCAGGGAGGGATGAGCAGTTCTTC	CAWAGRDEQFF
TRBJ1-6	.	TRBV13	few	TGTGCCAGCAGCTTCCCGAATTCACCCCTCCACTTT	CASSFPNSPLHF
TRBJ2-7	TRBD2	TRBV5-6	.	TGTGCCAGCAGCTTGGGAGGGACTAGGCGGGGCCCCTCCTACGAGCAGTACTTC	CASSLGGTRRGPSYEQYF
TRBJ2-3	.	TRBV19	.	TGTGCCAGTAGTCTGGGTAGCGCCACAGATACGCAGTATTTT	CASSLGSATDTQYF
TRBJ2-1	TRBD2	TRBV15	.	TGTGCCACCAGCTCCTCACTAGCGGGTACCCGCGGGCAGTTCTTC	CATSSSLAGTRGQFF
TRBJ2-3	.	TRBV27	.	TGTGCCAGCAGAGACGGAGCGTTGAATAAAAGGGATACGCAGTATTTT	CASRDGALNKRDTQYF
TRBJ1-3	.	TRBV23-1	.	TGCGCCAGCATCCAAAGAAACACCATATATTTT	CASIQRNTIYF
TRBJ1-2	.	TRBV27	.	TGTGCCTCCCCGGGAAACTATGGCTACACCTTC	CASPGNYGYTF
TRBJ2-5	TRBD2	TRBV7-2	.	TGTGCCAGCAGCCACCGGACTAGCGGGGGGTCGGAGACCCAGTACTTC	CASSHRTSGGSETQYF
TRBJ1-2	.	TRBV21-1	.	TGTGCCAGCAAGCAAGGGGAGGGAAGGAGGTATGGCTACACCTTC	CASKQGEGRRYGYTF
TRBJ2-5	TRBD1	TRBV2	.	TGTGCCAGCAGGGCCGGGACAGGGGGCGCGGAGACCCAGTACTTC	CASRAGTGGAETQYF